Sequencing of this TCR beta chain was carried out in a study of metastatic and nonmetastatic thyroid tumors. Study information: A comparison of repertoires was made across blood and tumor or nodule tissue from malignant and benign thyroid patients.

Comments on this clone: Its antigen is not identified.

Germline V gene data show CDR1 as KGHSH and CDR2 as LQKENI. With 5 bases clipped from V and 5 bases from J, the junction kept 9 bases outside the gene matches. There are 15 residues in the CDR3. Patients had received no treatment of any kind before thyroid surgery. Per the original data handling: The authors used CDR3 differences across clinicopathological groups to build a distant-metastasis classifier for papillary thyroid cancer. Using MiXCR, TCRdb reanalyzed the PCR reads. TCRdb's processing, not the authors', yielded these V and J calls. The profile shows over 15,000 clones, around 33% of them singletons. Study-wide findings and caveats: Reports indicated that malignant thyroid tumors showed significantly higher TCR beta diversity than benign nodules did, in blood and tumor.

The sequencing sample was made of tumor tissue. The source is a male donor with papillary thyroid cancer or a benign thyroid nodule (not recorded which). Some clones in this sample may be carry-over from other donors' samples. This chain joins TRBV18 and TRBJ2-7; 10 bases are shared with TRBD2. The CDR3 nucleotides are TGTGCCAGCTCATCTACGCTAGCGGGAGATCACGAGCAGTACTTC. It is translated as CASSSTLAGDHEQYF. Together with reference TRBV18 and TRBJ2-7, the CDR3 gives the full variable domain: NAGVMQNPRHLVRRRGQEARLRCSPMKGHSHVYWYRQLPEEGLKFMVYLQKENIIDESGMPKERFSAEFPKEGPSILRIQQVVRGDSAAYFCASSSTLAGDHEQYFGPGTRLTVT.